This T cell receptor (beta chain) emerged from a study of regulatory T cells in long-lasting Graves disease. Arm-PCR of CDR3 regions and iRepertoire HTBI primers were the basis on which TCR beta libraries were built. MiXCR, applied by TCRdb to the multiplex PCR reads, yields one record per CDR3 protein. The profile shows about 660,000 distinct CDR3 sequences, about 32% of them singletons. Study-wide results and caveats: Study of thyroid tissue was not done, with only peripheral blood studied. The study found persistent patients shared more public clonotypes (fewer than 3,000) than new patients (about 1,000).

With respect to this clonotype: What it binds is unknown.

The germline CDR1 and CDR2 sequences are SSHAT and FNYEAQ (reference sequence). This CDR3 comprises 13 residues. V dropped 4 bases and J dropped 7 bases, with 10 bases sitting between them. Documented time point: persistent/refractory GD, antithyroid drugs over 5 years with positive TRAb. The TCR library was prepared using RNA isolated from PBMCs. Patients met American Thyroid Association criteria for Graves' disease. This TCR came from a female donor with Graves disease. This material consisted of peripheral blood mononuclear cells (PBMCs), taken when the disease was refractory, from a patient treated with antithyroid drugs. This chain links TRBV7-7 with TRBJ2-2; D is possibly TRBD1 (6 bases). CDR3 in DNA: TGTGCCAGCAGCTCAAAACAGGGCGGGGAGCTGTTTTTT. Its translation is CASSSKQGGELFF.